The entry that follows covers one TCR beta chain sequence. V shed 2 bases and J shed 6 bases, with 8 bases lying between them. The CDR3 is made up of 13 amino acids. These data are taken from a study of blood T cell repertoires in COVID-19. Study context: Sites across the United States, Italy and Spain contributed samples from acute and convalescent COVID-19. T cells, B-cell-depleted T cells, or PBMCs supplied cDNA or gDNA.

As processed by the authors: Reference gene primers were amplified, and this amplification served to estimate nucleated cell counts. Sequenced by immunoSEQ multiplex PCR; TCRdb stores in-frame clones only, minus some. V and J calls plus clone size are reproduced from that table; the DNA served to infer D and trimming. The table has 150,000 to 200,000 clones, around 84% seen once. The rearrangement joins TRBV12-3 or TRBV12-4 to TRBJ2-1; D remains unclear. The specimen sequenced was peripheral blood. The sequence derives from a woman in her sixties or seventies with COVID-19, enrolled during active disease. The CDR3 coding sequence is TGTGCCAGCAGTTTAAGTGCAGGCAATGAGCAGTTCTTC. This encodes CASSLSAGNEQFF.